This TCR beta chain was recovered during a study of T cells in Graves' hyperthyroidism and ophthalmopathy. The V gene's germline CDR1 is LNHDA and CDR2 SQIVND (reference sequence). J was trimmed by 4 bases and V by 2 bases; bases with no gene match: 21. This CDR3 region has 21 residues. This clonotype was seen only a few times. Authors of the study amplified TCR beta CDR3 regions from RNA transcripts. TCR CDR3 underwent first-round RT-PCR with the HTBI primer set. TCRdb used MiXCR to reprocess the multiplex PCR reads, holding one entry per CDR3 protein. Among roughly 600,000 distinct CDR3 sequences listed, about 14% were seen once.

The receptor was derived from a woman aged 50 to 60 with Graves' ophthalmopathy. The sequenced material came from blood. The chain couples TRBV19 to TRBJ2-1; 9 bases are shared with TRBD2. The CDR3 sequence is CASSIRRLAGLPNSRYNEQFF. As DNA, the CDR3 is TGTGCCAGTAGTATACGACGTCTAGCGGGACTTCCCAATTCGCGATACAATGAGCAGTTCTTC.